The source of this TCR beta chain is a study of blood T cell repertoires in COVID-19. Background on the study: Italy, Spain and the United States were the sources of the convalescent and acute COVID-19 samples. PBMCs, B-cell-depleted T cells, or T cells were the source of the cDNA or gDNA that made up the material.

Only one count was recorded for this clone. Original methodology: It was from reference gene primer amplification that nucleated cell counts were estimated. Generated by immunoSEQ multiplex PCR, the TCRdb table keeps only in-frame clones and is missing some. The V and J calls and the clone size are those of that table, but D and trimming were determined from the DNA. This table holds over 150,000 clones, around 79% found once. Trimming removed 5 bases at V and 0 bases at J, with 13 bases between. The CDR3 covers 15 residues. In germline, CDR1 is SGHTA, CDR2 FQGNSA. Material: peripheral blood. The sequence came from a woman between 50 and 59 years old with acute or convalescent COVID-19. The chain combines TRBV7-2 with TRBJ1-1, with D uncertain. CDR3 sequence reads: CASSRRGDLNTEAFF. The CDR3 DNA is TGTGCCAGCAGCCGTCGGGGAGATTTGAACACTGAAGCTTTCTTT.